A single sample gave rise to the 14 T cell receptor beta chains below, sequenced in a study of blood T cells in healthy people across ages. A second roughly 7 to 12 cycle PCR used barcoded and J-beta primers. One entry per CDR3 protein, called by TCRdb with MiXCR from the 5' RACE reads. The top ten hold about 18% of the sample, which has roughly 900,000 distinct CDR3 sequences, 25% to 30% seen once. Sequenced: blood. The receptors stem from a woman of 80 years or more in good health.

This chain joins TRBV29-1 and TRBJ1-3; D is unresolved. V gave up 7 bases and J gave up 4 bases, with 14 bases separating them. The length of the CDR3 is 13 residues. Germline V gene sequence: CDR1 SQVTM, CDR2 ANQGSEA. The CDR3 DNA reads as TGCAGCGCTCCGGGCCTGGGAGGAAACACCATATATTTT. Translation: CSAPGLGGNTIYF.

This clonotype was observed many times. A junction boundary mismatches the germline segment, possibly from a read error. The rearrangement links TRBV5-1 to TRBJ2-1; a weak D match, TRBD1 (5 bases). The CDR3 is made up of 14 amino acids. Germline assignment: CDR1 SGHRS and CDR2 YFSETQ. CDR3 amino acids: CAISPLGPHNEQFF. The DNA for the CDR3 is TGCGCCATCAGCCCACTGGGGCCTCACAATGAGCAGTTCTTC.

This chain joins TRBV20-1 and TRBJ1-1, with 8 bases matching TRBD1. V lost 5 bases to trimming and J lost 2 bases; unmatched junction nucleotides: 7. The CDR3 totals 14 residues. Germline V CDR1 and CDR2: DFQATT, SNEGSKA (reference sequence). CDR3 coding DNA: TGCAGTGCTCCCGGGACAGGCTTCAACACTGAAGCTTTCTTT. Protein product: CSAPGTGFNTEAFF.

This clonotype appeared a single time. A much more abundant neighbour one base away suggests this may be a read error. V is TRBV20-1 and J is TRBJ2-4; D is perhaps TRBD2 (5 bases). This CDR3 comprises 14 residues. Germline CDR1 reads DFQATT; CDR2 reads SNEGSKA (reference sequence). CDR3 bases: TGCGGTGCTTTGGCTAGCCTAGCCAAAAACATTCAGTACTTC. This gives the protein CGALASLAKNIQYF.

At least ten counts were recorded for this clonotype. The chain joins TRBV12-3 or TRBV12-4 to TRBJ1-4, with TRBD1 as a possible D gene (5 bases). V was clipped by 6 bases and J by 10 bases, with 12 bases between them. The CDR3 runs 12 residues. The CDR3: CASRTLGGKLFF. In nucleotides, the CDR3 is TGTGCCAGCAGGACCCTTGGGGGAAAACTGTTTTTT.

This clonotype has at least ten counts. J is TRBJ2-7 and V is TRBV5-5; TRBD1 agrees at 11 bases. CDR1 and CDR2 (germline): SGHKS, YYEKEE (reference sequence). This CDR3 has 16 amino acids. J gave up 1 base and V 4 bases, and 7 bases lay outside the gene matches. In DNA form, the CDR3 reads TGTGCCAGCAGCAGAGCCGGGACAGGGGGGTCCTACGAGCAGTACTTC. Translated: CASSRAGTGGSYEQYF.

This clonotype was found a few times. The J gene is TRBJ1-2, the V gene TRBV28; 7 bases are shared with TRBD1. Germline V gene sequence: CDR1 MDHEN, CDR2 SYDVKM. Losses at the gene ends were 6 bases for V and 3 bases for J; bases not matched to a gene: 10. The CDR3 extends over 15 amino acids. CDR3: CASRPLGDRDYGYTF. The DNA for the CDR3 is TGTGCCAGCAGACCGTTGGGTGACAGGGACTATGGCTACACCTTC.

As regards this clonotype: A much larger clonotype is one base distant, so this may be a read error. This chain uses TRBV11-2 with TRBJ2-1; D is unresolved. The CDR3 consists of 12 residues. CDR1 SGHAT and CDR2 FQNNGV come from the germline V gene. CDR3 residues: CASAPTYNGQFF. In DNA form, the CDR3 reads TGTGCCAGCGCACCGACCTACAATGGGCAGTTCTTC.

For the CDR3, the DNA is TGTGCCAGCAGCCCGGGACAGGACGGGAATGAGCAGTTCTTC. It yields the protein CASSPGQDGNEQFF. The chain joins TRBV7-2 to TRBJ2-1; 8 bases match TRBD1. Unmatched junction bases numbered 7, after V lost 5 bases and J lost 7 bases. The CDR3 consists of 14 residues. Per the germline V gene, CDR1 is SGHTA and CDR2 is FQGNSA.

This clonotype showed up just a few times. This rearrangement joins TRBV6-5 to TRBJ1-5, with unresolved D. V gave up 5 bases and J gave up 6 bases, with 11 bases separating them. Germline V CDR1 and CDR2: MNHEY, SVGAGI. The CDR3 spans 13 residues. The DNA for the CDR3 is TGTGCCAGCAGTCGGACCGCGGCTCAGCCCCAGCATTTT. This sequence encodes CASSRTAAQPQHF.

This clonotype was picked up a small number of times. A read error may be the cause here, since a much bigger clone is one base away. The chain carries TRBV6-1 and TRBJ1-5; D might be TRBD1 (6 bases). The CDR3 is made up of 15 amino acids. The germline V gene has CDR1 MNHNS and CDR2 SASEGT. The CDR3 loop is CARSAETGPNQPQHF. The CDR3 coding sequence is TGTGCCCGCAGTGCCGAGACAGGTCCGAATCAGCCCCAGCATTTT.

The CDR3 sequence is CASSQLTGTGKGSPLHF. CDR3 coding DNA: TGCGCCAGCAGCCAGCTAACCGGGACAGGGAAGGGGTCACCCCTCCACTTT. V gene TRBV4-1 combines with J gene TRBJ1-6; 9 bases are a match to TRBD1. CDR1 is MGHRA and CDR2 is YSYEKL in the germline V gene. The V segment lost 3 bases and the J segment 10 bases; nucleotides outside the gene matches: 13. The CDR3 is 17 amino acids.

This clonotype has only one observation. V gene TRBV7-6 combines with J gene TRBJ2-5; D may be TRBD2 (6 bases). CDR1 and CDR2 from the germline V gene are SGHVS and FNYEAQ. This CDR3 is 14 amino acids long. Trimming left V 5 bases short and J 5 bases short, with 15 bases between. The CDR3 spells CASSDAQGGETQYF. The CDR3 DNA is TGTGCCAGCAGCGATGCTCAGGGAGGCGAGACCCAGTACTTC.

The V call is TRBV20-1, the J call TRBJ2-1; D may be TRBD2 (6 bases). This CDR3 is 15 amino acids long. Trimming left V 3 bases short and J 3 bases short, with 15 bases between. Germline V lookup: CDR1 DFQATT, CDR2 SNEGSKA (reference sequence). The CDR3, as DNA: TGCAGTGCTAGCCCTCTTGCGGGGCTCTACAATGAGCAGTTCTTC. It translates to CSASPLAGLYNEQFF.